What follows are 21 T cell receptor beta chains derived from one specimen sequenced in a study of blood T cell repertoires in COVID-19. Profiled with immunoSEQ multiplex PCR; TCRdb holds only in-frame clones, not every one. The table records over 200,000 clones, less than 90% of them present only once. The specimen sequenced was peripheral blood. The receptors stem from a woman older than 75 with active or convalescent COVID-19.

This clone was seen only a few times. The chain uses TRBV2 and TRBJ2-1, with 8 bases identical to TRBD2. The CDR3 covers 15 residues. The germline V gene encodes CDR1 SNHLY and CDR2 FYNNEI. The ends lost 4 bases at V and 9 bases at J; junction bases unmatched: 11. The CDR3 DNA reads TGTGCCAGCAGTGCGTCCTCGGGGGGGCTTAGTGAGCAGTTCTTC. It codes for CASSASSGGLSEQFF.

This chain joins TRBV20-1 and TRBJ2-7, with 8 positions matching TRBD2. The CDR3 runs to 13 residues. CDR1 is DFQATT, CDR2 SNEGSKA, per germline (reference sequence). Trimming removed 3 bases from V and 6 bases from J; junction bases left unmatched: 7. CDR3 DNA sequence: TGCAGTGCTAGTTCCGGGAGGGTTTTCGAGCAGTACTTC. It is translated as CSASSGRVFEQYF.

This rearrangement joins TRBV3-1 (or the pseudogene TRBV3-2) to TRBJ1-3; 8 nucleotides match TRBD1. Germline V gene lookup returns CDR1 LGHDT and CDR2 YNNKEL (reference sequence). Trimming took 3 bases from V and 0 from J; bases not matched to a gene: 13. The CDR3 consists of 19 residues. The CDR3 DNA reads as TGTGCCAGCAGCCATTTGTCCCTGGGGACAGGAACCTCTGGAAACACCATATATTTT. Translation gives CASSHLSLGTGTSGNTIYF.

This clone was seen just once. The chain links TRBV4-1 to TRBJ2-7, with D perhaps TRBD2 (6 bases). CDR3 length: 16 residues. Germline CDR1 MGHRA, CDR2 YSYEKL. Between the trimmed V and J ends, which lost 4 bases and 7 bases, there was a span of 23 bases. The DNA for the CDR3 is TGCGCCAGCAGCCCCGGATGGGGGGTGGACCCAGGGGAGCAGTACTTC. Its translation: CASSPGWGVDPGEQYF.

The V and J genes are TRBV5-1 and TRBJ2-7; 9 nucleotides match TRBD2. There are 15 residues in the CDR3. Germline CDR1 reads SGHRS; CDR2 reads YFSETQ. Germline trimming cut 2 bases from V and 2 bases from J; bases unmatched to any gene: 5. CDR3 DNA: TGCGCCAGCAGCTTACTAGCGGGTGCTGCCTACGAGCAGTACTTC. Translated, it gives CASSLLAGAAYEQYF.

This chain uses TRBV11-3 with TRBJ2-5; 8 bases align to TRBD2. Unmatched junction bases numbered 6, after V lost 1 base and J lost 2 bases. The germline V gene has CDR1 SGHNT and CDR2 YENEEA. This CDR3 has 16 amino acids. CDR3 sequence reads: CASSLAQRGPQETQYF. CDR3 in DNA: TGTGCCAGCAGCTTAGCCCAGCGGGGGCCTCAAGAGACCCAGTACTTC.

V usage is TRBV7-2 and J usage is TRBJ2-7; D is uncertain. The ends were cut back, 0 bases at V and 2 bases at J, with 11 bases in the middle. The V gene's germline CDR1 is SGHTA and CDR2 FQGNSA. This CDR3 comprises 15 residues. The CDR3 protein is CASSLAQASTYEQYF. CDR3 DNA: TGTGCCAGCAGCTTAGCGCAGGCTTCGACCTACGAGCAGTACTTC.

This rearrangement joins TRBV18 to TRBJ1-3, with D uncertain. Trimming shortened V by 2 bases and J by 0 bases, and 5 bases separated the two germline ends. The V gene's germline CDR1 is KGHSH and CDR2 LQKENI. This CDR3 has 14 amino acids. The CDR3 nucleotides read TGTGCCAGCTCACCAGGGCACTCTGGAAACACCATATATTTT. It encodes CASSPGHSGNTIYF.

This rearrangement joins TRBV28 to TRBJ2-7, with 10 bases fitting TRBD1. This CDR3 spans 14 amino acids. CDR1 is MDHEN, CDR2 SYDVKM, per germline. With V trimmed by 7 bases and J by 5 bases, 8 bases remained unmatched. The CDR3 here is CASNSLGQGDEQYF. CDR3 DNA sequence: TGTGCCAGCAACTCCCTCGGACAGGGGGACGAGCAGTACTTC. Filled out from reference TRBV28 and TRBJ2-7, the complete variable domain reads DVKVTQSSRYLVKRTGEKVFLECVQDMDHENMFWYRQDPGLGLRLIYFSYDVKMKEKGDIPEGYSVSREKKERFSLILESASTNQTSMYLCASNSLGQGDEQYFGPGTRLTVT.

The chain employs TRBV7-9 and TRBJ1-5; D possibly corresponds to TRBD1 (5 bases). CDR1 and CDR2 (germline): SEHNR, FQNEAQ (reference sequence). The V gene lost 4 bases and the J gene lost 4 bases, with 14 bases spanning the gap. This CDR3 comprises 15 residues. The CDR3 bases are TGTGCCAGCAGCTCTGATCGGGGGTGGAATCAGCCCCAGCATTTT. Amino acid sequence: CASSSDRGWNQPQHF.

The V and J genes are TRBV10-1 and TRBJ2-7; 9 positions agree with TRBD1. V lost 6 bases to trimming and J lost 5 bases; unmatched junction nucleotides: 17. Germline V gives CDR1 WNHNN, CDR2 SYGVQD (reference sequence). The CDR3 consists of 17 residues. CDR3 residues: CASSGSNHRDREHEQYF. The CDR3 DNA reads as TGCGCCAGCAGCGGTTCGAATCACCGGGACAGGGAGCACGAGCAGTACTTC.

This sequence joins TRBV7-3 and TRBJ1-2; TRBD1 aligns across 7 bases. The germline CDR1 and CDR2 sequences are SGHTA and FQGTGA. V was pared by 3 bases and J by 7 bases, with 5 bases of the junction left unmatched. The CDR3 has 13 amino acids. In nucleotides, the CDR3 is TGTGCCAGCAGCTTCGAGGGGGCTACTGGCTACACCTTC. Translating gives CASSFEGATGYTF.

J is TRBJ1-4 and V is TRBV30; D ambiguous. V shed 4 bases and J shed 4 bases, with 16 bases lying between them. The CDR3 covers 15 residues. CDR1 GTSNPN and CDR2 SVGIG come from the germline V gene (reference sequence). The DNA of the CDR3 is TGTGCCTGGACTGCGCCCGGGAGTTATAATGAAAAACTGTTTTTT. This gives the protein CAWTAPGSYNEKLFF.

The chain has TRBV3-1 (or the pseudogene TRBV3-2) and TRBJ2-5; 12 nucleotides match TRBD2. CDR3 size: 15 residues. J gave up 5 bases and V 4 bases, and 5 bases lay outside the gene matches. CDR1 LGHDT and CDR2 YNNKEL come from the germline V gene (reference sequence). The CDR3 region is CASSPLAGGWETQYF. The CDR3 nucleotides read TGTGCCAGCAGCCCCCTAGCGGGAGGGTGGGAGACCCAGTACTTC.

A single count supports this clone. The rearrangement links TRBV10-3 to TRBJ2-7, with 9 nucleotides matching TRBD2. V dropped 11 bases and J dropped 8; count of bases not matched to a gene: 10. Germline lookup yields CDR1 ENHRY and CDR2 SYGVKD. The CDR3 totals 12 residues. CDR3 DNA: TGTGCCGTTAGCGGGGGCACTACGAAGCAGTACTTC. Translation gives CAVSGGTTKQYF.

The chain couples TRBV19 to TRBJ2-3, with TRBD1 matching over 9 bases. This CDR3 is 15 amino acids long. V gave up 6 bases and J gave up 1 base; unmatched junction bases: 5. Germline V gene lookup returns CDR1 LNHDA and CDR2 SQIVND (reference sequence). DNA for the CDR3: TGTGCCAGTAGCTCCAGGGACAGGGGCACAGATACGCAGTATTTT. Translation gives CASSSRDRGTDTQYF.

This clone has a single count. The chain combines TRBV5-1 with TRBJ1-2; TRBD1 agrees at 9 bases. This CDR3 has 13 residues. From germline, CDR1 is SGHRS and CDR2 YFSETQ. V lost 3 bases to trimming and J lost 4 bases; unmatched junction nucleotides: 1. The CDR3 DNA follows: TGCGCCAGCAGCTCACAGGGGGCCTATGGCTACACCTTC. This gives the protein CASSSQGAYGYTF.

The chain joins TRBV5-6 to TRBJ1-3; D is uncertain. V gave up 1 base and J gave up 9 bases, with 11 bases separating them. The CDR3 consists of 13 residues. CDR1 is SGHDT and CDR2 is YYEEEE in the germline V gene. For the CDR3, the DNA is TGTGCCAGCAGCTTGCGGGAGTCTAGCACCATATATTTT. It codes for CASSLRESSTIYF.

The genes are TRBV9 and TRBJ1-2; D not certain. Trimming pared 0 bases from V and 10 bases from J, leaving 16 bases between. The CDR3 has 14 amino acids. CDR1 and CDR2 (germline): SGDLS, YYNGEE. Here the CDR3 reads CASSVDYSTPFYTF. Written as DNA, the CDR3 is TGTGCCAGCAGCGTAGATTACTCAACTCCCTTCTACACCTTC. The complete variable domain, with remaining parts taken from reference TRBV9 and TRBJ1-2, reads DSGVTQTPKHLITATGQRVTLRCSPRSGDLSVYWYQQSLDQGLQFLIQYYNGEERAKGNILERFSAQQFPDLHSELNLSSLELGDSALYFCASSVDYSTPFYTFGSGTRLTVV.

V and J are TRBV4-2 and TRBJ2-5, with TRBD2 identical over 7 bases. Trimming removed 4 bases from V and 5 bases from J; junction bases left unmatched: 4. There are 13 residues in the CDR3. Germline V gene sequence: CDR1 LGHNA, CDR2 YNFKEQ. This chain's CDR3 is CASSPRGDETQYF. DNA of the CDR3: TGTGCCAGCAGCCCCCGGGGGGACGAGACCCAGTACTTC.

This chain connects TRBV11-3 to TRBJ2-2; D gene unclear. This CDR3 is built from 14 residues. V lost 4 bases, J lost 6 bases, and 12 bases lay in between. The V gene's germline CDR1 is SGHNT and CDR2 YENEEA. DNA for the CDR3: TGTGCCAGCAGCTCTTTGGAGTCGTCCGGGGAGCTGTTTTTT. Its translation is CASSSLESSGELFF.